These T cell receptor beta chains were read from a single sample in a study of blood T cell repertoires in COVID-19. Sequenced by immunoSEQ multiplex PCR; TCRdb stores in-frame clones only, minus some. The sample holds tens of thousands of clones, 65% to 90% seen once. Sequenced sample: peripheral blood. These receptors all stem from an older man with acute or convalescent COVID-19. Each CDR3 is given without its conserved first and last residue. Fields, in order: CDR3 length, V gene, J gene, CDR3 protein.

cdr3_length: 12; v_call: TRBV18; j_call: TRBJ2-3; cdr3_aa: ASSPLAGLDTQY
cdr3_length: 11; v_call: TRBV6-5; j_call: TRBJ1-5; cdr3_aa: ASSWGRGQPQH
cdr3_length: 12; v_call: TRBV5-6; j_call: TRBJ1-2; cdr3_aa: ASSRRDRVNGYT
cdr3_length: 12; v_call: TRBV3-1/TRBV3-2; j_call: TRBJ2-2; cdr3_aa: ASRAGGLPGELF
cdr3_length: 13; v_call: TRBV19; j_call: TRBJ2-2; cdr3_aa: ASSIIGGPTGELF
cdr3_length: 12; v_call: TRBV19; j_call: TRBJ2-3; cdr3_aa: ASSITVGAATQY
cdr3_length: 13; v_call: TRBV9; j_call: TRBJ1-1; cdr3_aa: ASSVVFSRGTEAF
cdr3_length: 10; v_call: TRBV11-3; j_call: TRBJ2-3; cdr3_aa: ASSLDIDTQY
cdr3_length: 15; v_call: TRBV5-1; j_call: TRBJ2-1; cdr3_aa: ASSLAWRAGGKNEQF
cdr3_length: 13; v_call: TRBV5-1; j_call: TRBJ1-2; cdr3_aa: ASSLSGQGATGYT
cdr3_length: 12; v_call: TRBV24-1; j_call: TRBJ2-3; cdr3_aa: ATAAAVSTDTQY
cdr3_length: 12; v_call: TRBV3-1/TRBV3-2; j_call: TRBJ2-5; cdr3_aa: ASSQEGDQETQY
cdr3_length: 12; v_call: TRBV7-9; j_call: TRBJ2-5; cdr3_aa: ASSHRDTEETQY
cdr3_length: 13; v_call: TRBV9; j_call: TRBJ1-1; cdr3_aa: ASSVEHRGYTEAF
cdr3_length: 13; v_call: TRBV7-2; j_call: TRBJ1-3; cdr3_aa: ASSSQGASGNTIY
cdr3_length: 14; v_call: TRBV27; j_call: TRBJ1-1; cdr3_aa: ASSLLGGRAGTEAF
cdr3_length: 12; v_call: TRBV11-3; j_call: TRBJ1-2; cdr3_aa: ASSPQAGSAGYT
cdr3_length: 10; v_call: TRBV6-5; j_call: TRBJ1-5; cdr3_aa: ASIGDRPTQH
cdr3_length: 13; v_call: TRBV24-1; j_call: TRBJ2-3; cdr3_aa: ATSDHGTGGHTQY
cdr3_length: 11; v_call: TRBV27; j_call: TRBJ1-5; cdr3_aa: ASSLGPIKPQH
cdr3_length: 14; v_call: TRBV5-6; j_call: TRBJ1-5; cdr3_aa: ASSLYRVGSNQPQH
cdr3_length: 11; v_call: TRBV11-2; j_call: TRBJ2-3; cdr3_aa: ASSYPGTDTQY
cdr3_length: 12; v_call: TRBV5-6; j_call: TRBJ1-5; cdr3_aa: ASSLLWGVQPQH
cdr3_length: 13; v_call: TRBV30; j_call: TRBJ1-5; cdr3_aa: AWSVRQGAWQPQH
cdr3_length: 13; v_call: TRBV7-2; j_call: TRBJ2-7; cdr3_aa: ASSLVAGLPSEQY